Given below is one T cell receptor (beta chain) in context. Its antigen remains unknown. The CDR3 extends over 14 amino acids. Trimming left V 7 bases short and J 1 base short, with 11 bases between. Germline CDR1 SGHNT, CDR2 YYREEE (reference sequence). This PCR relied on a set of 60 Vbeta primers and 13 Jbeta primers. Profiled with immunoSEQ multiplex PCR; TCRdb holds only in-frame clones, not every one. The table records tens of thousands of clones, 78% of them present only once. The sample belongs to a study of cytomegalovirus exposure and HLA in healthy donors. Study results and limitations: Further analysis, carried out later, found HLA-associated TCR beta chains more clonally expanded than equally common other chains.

The rearrangement links TRBV5-4 to TRBJ2-2; D perhaps matches TRBD2 (6 bases). The TCR was taken from a woman aged 40 to 50 in good health and CMV-seronegative. Sequencing was done on a sample of PBMCs. The CDR3 loop reads CASGRRGNTGELFF. CDR3 DNA sequence: TGTGCCAGCGGACGGCGGGGGAACACCGGGGAGCTGTTTTTT.